This T cell receptor beta chain stems from a study of CD8 T cells in Susac syndrome. Trimming shortened V by 7 bases and J by 2 bases, and 17 bases separated the two germline ends. The germline V gene has CDR1 LNHDA and CDR2 SQIVND (reference sequence). There are 15 residues in the CDR3. CD8+ and CD4+ T cells circulating in blood were sequenced for TCR beta. FACS was used to enrich TEMRA cells, whereas the CD8+ and CD4+ T cells were obtained by negative isolation. Random hexamers were used to reverse transcribe the RNA input (about 0.5 to 1 ug). Amplification of TCR beta CDR3 spanned 54 Vbeta and 13 Jbeta via immunoSEQ multiplex PCR. TCRdb redid the calling of the immunoSEQ multiplex PCR reads with MiXCR, one entry per CDR3 protein. This sample yields about 140,000 distinct CDR3 sequences, of which approximately 95% are seen a single time; 0.11% belongs to the top ten.

Material: CD4+ T cells from PBMCs. This receptor was taken from a human donor with multiple sclerosis. This chain links TRBV19 with TRBJ1-1, with D perhaps TRBD1 (5 bases). The chain's CDR3 is CASNARQWGNTEAFF. The CDR3 DNA reads as TGTGCCAGTAACGCAAGACAGTGGGGAAACACTGAAGCTTTCTTT.